These 28 T cell receptor beta chains came from one sample sequenced in a study of blood T cell repertoires in COVID-19. Some clones are missing from TCRdb's copy, which holds only in-frame ones; the method was immunoSEQ multiplex PCR. The sample contains about 33,000 clones, about 90% of which appear only once. The sample was peripheral blood. Source of these receptors: a human donor in a cohort sampled during active COVID-19.

The chain combines TRBV13 with TRBJ1-5, with 7 bases aligning to TRBD1. V lost 0 bases, J lost 6 bases, and 5 bases stayed unmatched. The CDR3 runs 15 residues. CDR1 is PRHDT and CDR2 is FYEKMQ in the germline V gene (reference sequence). CDR3: CASSLGTGDGQPQHF. CDR3 DNA: TGTGCCAGCAGCTTAGGTACAGGGGACGGTCAGCCCCAGCATTTT. Complete variable domain (other parts from reference TRBV13 and TRBJ1-5): AAGVIQSPRHLIKEKRETATLKCYPIPRHDTVYWYQQGPGQDPQFLISFYEKMQSDKGSIPDRFSAQQFSDYHSELNMSSLELGDSALYFCASSLGTGDGQPQHFGDGTRLSIL.

This chain uses TRBV7-9 with TRBJ2-5; a weak D match, TRBD2 (7 bases). Trimming took off 1 base at V and 4 bases at J, with 13 bases between the two ends. This CDR3 region has 15 residues. The germline CDR1 and CDR2 sequences are SEHNR and FQNEAQ (reference sequence). CDR3 region: CASSLDGGHLETQYF. For the CDR3, the DNA is TGTGCCAGCAGCTTAGACGGGGGGCATCTAGAGACCCAGTACTTC.

The genes are TRBV24-1 and TRBJ2-1, with TRBD1 matching over 7 bases. This CDR3 is 16 amino acids long. The germline gives CDR1 KGHDR, CDR2 SFDVKD. Trimming cost V 4 bases and J 11 bases; bases outside gene matches: 16. CDR3 nucleotides: TGTGCCACCAGTGACCTGTCCGGGACAGACGTATCAAAGCAGTTCTTC. This encodes CATSDLSGTDVSKQFF.

The V and J genes are TRBV11-2 and TRBJ2-1; D uncertain. Germline lookup yields CDR1 SGHAT and CDR2 FQNNGV. The CDR3 extends over 16 amino acids. Trimming shortened V by 5 bases and J by 3 bases, and 17 bases separated the two germline ends. The CDR3 coding sequence is TGTGCCAGCAGCCCCAAGAGCCCGACTGACTACAATGAGCAGTTCTTC. It is translated as CASSPKSPTDYNEQFF.

V gene TRBV4-1 combines with J gene TRBJ1-1; TRBD1 matches 10 bases. The CDR3 runs 14 residues. V was clipped by 2 bases and J by 7 bases; unmatched bases: 4. The germline CDR1 and CDR2 sequences are MGHRA and YSYEKL. In DNA, the CDR3 is TGCGCCAGCAGCCAACCGGGACAGGGGTATGAAGCTTTCTTT. Translation: CASSQPGQGYEAFF.

The J gene is TRBJ2-3, the V gene TRBV3-1 (or the pseudogene TRBV3-2); D not resolved. V shed 5 bases and J shed 5 bases, with 17 bases lying between them. This CDR3 has 15 amino acids. The germline V gene encodes CDR1 LGHDT and CDR2 YNNKEL (reference sequence). For the CDR3, the DNA is TGTGCCAGCAGCGCTTGGAGTCCCATGCAAGATACGCAGTATTTT. It translates to CASSAWSPMQDTQYF.

This chain connects TRBV18 to TRBJ2-3, with D possibly TRBD2 on 6 matching bases. Germline V lookup: CDR1 KGHSH, CDR2 LQKENI. Trimming removed 6 bases from V and 4 bases from J, with 11 bases in between. This CDR3 spans 13 amino acids. DNA for the CDR3: TGTGCCAGCTCCCCCCGGGAGTCAGATACGCAGTATTTT. Encoded protein: CASSPRESDTQYF.

The chain employs TRBV18 and TRBJ1-1, with a tentative D call TRBD1 (5 bases). V lost 0 bases, J lost 1 base, and 15 bases lay in between. The CDR3 has 17 residues. The V gene's germline CDR1 is KGHSH and CDR2 LQKENI. The CDR3 loop is CASSPPGLSRGNTEAFF. CDR3 nucleotides: TGTGCCAGCTCACCACCGGGGCTTAGCCGCGGGAACACTGAAGCTTTCTTT.

The chain has TRBV27 and TRBJ1-2, with 7 positions matching TRBD1. This CDR3 comprises 15 residues. Germline V gene data show CDR1 as MNHEY and CDR2 as SMNVEV (reference sequence). The ends lost 2 bases at V and 7 bases at J; junction bases unmatched: 10. CDR3 sequence reads: CASSLIKGAAVGYTF. As DNA, the CDR3 is TGTGCCAGCAGTTTAATCAAGGGGGCCGCGGTTGGCTACACCTTC.

The chain has TRBV19 and TRBJ2-1, with TRBD1 identical over 8 bases. There are 14 residues in the CDR3. Germline V gene data show CDR1 as LNHDA and CDR2 as SQIVND (reference sequence). V lost 5 bases to trimming and J lost 14 bases; unmatched junction nucleotides: 14. CDR3: CASSPDRASGGKFF. As DNA, the CDR3 is TGTGCCAGTAGTCCGGACAGGGCCAGTGGTGGGAAGTTCTTC.

Only a few counts were recorded for this clone. The genes are TRBV5-6 and TRBJ2-3; 10 nucleotides match TRBD2. CDR3 length: 17 amino acids. Germline V gene sequence: CDR1 SGHDT, CDR2 YYEEEE. V was clipped by 1 base and J by 5 bases; unmatched bases: 10. This chain's CDR3 is CASSLYALAGVGDTQYF. In DNA form, the CDR3 reads TGTGCCAGCAGCTTGTATGCCCTAGCGGGAGTGGGAGATACGCAGTATTTT.

This clone has only a few counts. V usage is TRBV9 and J usage is TRBJ2-3; no clear D gene. Germline V gives CDR1 SGDLS, CDR2 YYNGEE. The CDR3 length is 12 residues. Deletions cut 2 bases from V and 2 bases from J, with 3 bases between. CDR3 nucleotide sequence: TGTGCCAGCAGCGTCTACACAGATACGCAGTATTTT. Protein product: CASSVYTDTQYF.

CDR3 protein: CASSLNGRGQPQHF. CDR3 bases: TGTGCCAGCAGCTTGAATGGGAGGGGTCAGCCCCAGCATTTT. The rearrangement links TRBV5-4 to TRBJ1-5; a weak D match, TRBD1 (5 bases). Germline V gives CDR1 SGHNT, CDR2 YYREEE (reference sequence). The CDR3 length is 14 residues. Trimming took 1 base from V and 6 from J, leaving 11 bases between them.

This chain joins TRBV27 and TRBJ1-6, with D unclear. The CDR3 has 17 amino acids. Germline V gives CDR1 MNHEY, CDR2 SMNVEV (reference sequence). V shed 7 bases and J shed 3 bases, with 19 bases lying between them. The chain's CDR3 is CASIRNGEAVYNSPLHF. The CDR3 nucleotides read TGTGCCAGCATAAGAAACGGAGAAGCCGTCTATAATTCACCCCTCCACTTT.

The CDR3 protein is CASSYVGGAGHSYEQYF. The CDR3 DNA is TGTGCCAGCAGTTACGTTGGAGGAGCGGGCCACTCCTACGAGCAGTACTTC. The rearrangement links TRBV6-2 or TRBV6-3 to TRBJ2-7; TRBD2 might be the D (6 bases). Germline V gene sequence: CDR1 MNHEY, CDR2 SVGEGT. The V end was cut by 2 bases, the J end by 0 bases, with 17 bases between. CDR3 length equals 17 residues.

This clone was recorded only once. The genes are TRBV11-3 and TRBJ2-7; 7 positions match TRBD1. This CDR3 comprises 13 residues. Trimming at V came to 5 bases and at J to 3 bases, leaving 4 bases not matched to a gene. The germline CDR1 and CDR2 sequences are SGHNT and YENEEA. CDR3 in DNA: TGTGCCAGCAGCCCCGGACAGGTCTACGAGCAGTACTTC. Translated, it gives CASSPGQVYEQYF.

This chain connects TRBV6-2 or TRBV6-3 to TRBJ2-2; D unclear. Trimming removed 4 bases at V and 8 bases at J, with 20 bases between. Germline V CDR1 and CDR2: MNHEY, SVGEGT. This CDR3 comprises 16 residues. The chain's CDR3 is CASSSNRILGPGELFF. CDR3 in DNA: TGTGCCAGCAGTTCCAACCGAATCCTAGGCCCTGGGGAGCTGTTTTTT.

The chain couples TRBV5-4 to TRBJ2-3; a possible D gene is TRBD1 (6 bases). The CDR3 is 15 residues long. Germline V gene data show CDR1 as SGHNT and CDR2 as YYREEE (reference sequence). V was shortened by 2 bases and J by 3 bases, with 13 bases between the two germline ends. The CDR3 loop is CASSFGQGKTDTQYF. Written as DNA, the CDR3 is TGTGCCAGCAGCTTTGGGCAGGGGAAGACAGATACGCAGTATTTT.

The chain couples TRBV7-8 to TRBJ2-7, with 9 bases that match TRBD1. This CDR3 has 15 residues. Germline CDR1 and CDR2: SGHVS and FQNEAQ. V lost 2 bases, J lost 3 bases, and 5 bases stayed unmatched. The CDR3 sequence is CASSLRDRAFYEQYF. Here the CDR3 DNA reads TGTGCCAGCAGCTTAAGGGACAGGGCCTTCTACGAGCAGTACTTC.

The V and J genes are TRBV11-1 and TRBJ2-3; 10 positions agree with TRBD2. Per germline, CDR1 SGHAT and CDR2 FQDESV (reference sequence). The CDR3 has 15 amino acids. Germline trimming cut 5 bases from V and 3 bases from J; bases unmatched to any gene: 5. DNA of the CDR3: TGTGCCAGCAGCGTAGGACTAGCGGAAACAGATACGCAGTATTTT. Translating it yields CASSVGLAETDTQYF.

The CDR3 reads CASSYRQGYEQYF. In DNA, the CDR3 is TGTGCCAGCAGTTACCGACAGGGCTACGAGCAGTACTTC. V is TRBV27 and J is TRBJ2-7; 7 bases match TRBD1. The CDR3 is made up of 13 amino acids. V was pared by 4 bases and J by 3 bases, with 3 bases of the junction left unmatched. Germline V lookup: CDR1 MNHEY, CDR2 SMNVEV (reference sequence).

The chain recombines TRBV3-1 (or the pseudogene TRBV3-2) with TRBJ2-2; no reliable D call. The CDR3 is 17 amino acids. The germline gives CDR1 LGHDT, CDR2 YNNKEL (reference sequence). V was trimmed by 5 bases and J by 5 bases, leaving 21 bases between them. DNA of the CDR3: TGTGCCAGCAGCTTCCCAGACACTGGATTCGTGACCGGGGAGCTGTTTTTT. This translates into CASSFPDTGFVTGELFF.

The J gene is TRBJ2-1, the V gene TRBV19, with 11 bases that match TRBD2. The CDR3 contains 14 residues. The J segment lost 1 base and the V segment lost 11 bases, leaving 4 bases of the junction unmatched. CDR1 is LNHDA, CDR2 SQIVND, per germline (reference sequence). DNA for the CDR3: TGTGCCGTAAGGACTAGCGGGTCCTACAATGAGCAGTTCTTC. This translates into CAVRTSGSYNEQFF.

The J gene is TRBJ1-4, the V gene TRBV3-1 (or the pseudogene TRBV3-2); D is possibly TRBD1 (6 bases). Trimming cost V 3 bases and J 6 bases, with 23 bases left between them. CDR1 is LGHDT, CDR2 YNNKEL, per germline (reference sequence). CDR3 length: 18 amino acids. The CDR3 reads CASSQIGQGAPGDEKLFF. The CDR3 DNA is TGTGCCAGCAGCCAGATCGGGCAAGGGGCCCCAGGGGATGAAAAACTGTTTTTT.

The V gene is TRBV7-2, the J gene TRBJ2-7; 14 positions agree with TRBD2. The CDR3 length is 14 residues. Losses at the gene ends were 5 bases for V and 7 bases for J; bases not matched to a gene: 4. The V gene's germline CDR1 is SGHTA and CDR2 FQGNSA. CDR3 in amino acids: CASSGTSGGWEQYF. The DNA for the CDR3 is TGTGCCAGCAGCGGGACTAGCGGGGGTTGGGAGCAGTACTTC. Full variable domain (remainder filled in from reference TRBV7-2 and TRBJ2-7): GAGVSQSPSNKVTEKGKDVELRCDPISGHTALYWYRQSLGQGLEFLIYFQGNSAPDKSGLPSDRFSAERTGGSVSTLTIQRTQQEDSAVYLCASSGTSGGWEQYFGPGTRLTVT.

The gene calls are TRBV3-1 (or the pseudogene TRBV3-2) and TRBJ2-3, with TRBD1 matching over 7 bases. This CDR3 spans 15 amino acids. Trimming cost V 1 base and J 7 bases; bases outside gene matches: 8. CDR1 and CDR2 from the germline V gene are LGHDT and YNNKEL (reference sequence). CDR3 loop: CASSQAQGTVNTQYF. As DNA, the CDR3 is TGTGCCAGCAGCCAAGCTCAGGGGACAGTAAATACGCAGTATTTT.

This clone was seen only once. The chain links TRBV5-4 to TRBJ1-1; no clear D. The V end lost 5 bases, the J end lost 5 bases, and 19 bases lay between the germline ends. Germline V lookup: CDR1 SGHNT, CDR2 YYREEE (reference sequence). The CDR3 is 15 amino acids. CDR3: CASSEGDGYGTEAFF. The DNA of the CDR3 is TGTGCCAGCAGTGAGGGTGATGGGTATGGGACTGAAGCTTTCTTT.

Turning to this clone: The sample holds other DNA sequences that translate to the same CDR3. As DNA, the CDR3 is TGTGCCAGCAGTGTCCTAGCGGGGGGCAATGAGCAGTTCTTC. It yields the protein CASSVLAGGNEQFF. V is TRBV6-4 and J is TRBJ2-1; 11 bases are a match to TRBD2. Germline V gene sequence: CDR1 MRHNA, CDR2 SNTAGT. After removal of 4 bases from V and 6 bases from J, the junction contained 2 bases not matched to a gene. The CDR3 has 14 residues.